This T cell receptor beta chain came from a study of T cell responses to AZD1222 COVID-19 vaccine. Germline V gene lookup returns CDR1 SGHRS and CDR2 YFSETQ. Trimming removed 4 bases at V and 0 bases at J, with 8 bases between. The length of the CDR3 is 14 residues. Generated by immunoSEQ multiplex PCR, the TCRdb table keeps only in-frame clones and is missing some. The table records about 110,000 clones, roughly 84% of them present only once. The sequenced sample was peripheral blood, obtained on day 0 of AZD1222 vaccination. The chain joins TRBV5-1 to TRBJ2-1, with no clear D. This clonotype was sampled from an adult in good health. CDR3 bases: TGCGCCAGCAGCAATCCTAGCTCCTACAATGAGCAGTTCTTC. It is translated as CASSNPSSYNEQFF.